These 9 T cell receptor beta chains originate from one sample sequenced in a study of blood T cell repertoires in COVID-19 (dated by TCRdb to 2019 to 2021). Receptor libraries were prepared by the immunoSEQ multiplex PCR assay. This is the immuneACCESS table as TCRdb keeps it, with only in-frame sequences that have V and J called. A part of the clones is gone; compared with another copy, unresolved V genes explain less than half, and the rest is unexplained. This sample is represented by around 70,000 clones; approximately 84% of them were singletons. The top ten clonotypes cover 13% of the sample. The sample comprised peripheral blood. The receptors shown here come from a man aged 50 or older with COVID-19, enrolled during active disease.

The rearrangement uses TRBV12-3 or TRBV12-4 and TRBJ1-1, with D possibly being TRBD1 (5 bases). The V gene lost 5 bases and the J gene lost 5 bases, with 9 bases spanning the gap. The CDR3 consists of 12 residues. CDR3 DNA: TGTGCCAGCAGTCAGGGAAGGACTGAAGCTTTCTTT. It translates to CASSQGRTEAFF.

This rearrangement joins TRBV30 to TRBJ1-1, with 7 nucleotides matching TRBD1. The junction had 12 bases not matched to a gene; V was cut back by 3 bases and J by 11 bases. Per germline, CDR1 GTSNPN and CDR2 SVGIG (reference sequence). The CDR3 runs to 13 residues. This CDR3 is CAWRYGTAEGAFF. CDR3 in DNA: TGTGCCTGGAGGTATGGGACAGCCGAGGGTGCTTTCTTT.

CDR3: CASSQEGSGANVLTF. CDR3 nucleotides: TGCGCCAGCAGCCAGGAGGGGAGTGGGGCCAACGTCCTGACTTTC. The chain has TRBV4-3 and TRBJ2-6, with D possibly being TRBD2 (6 bases). V lost 3 bases to trimming and J lost 3 bases, with 9 bases between them. Germline values: CDR1 LGHNA, CDR2 YSLEER. The CDR3 is made up of 15 amino acids.

This clone was counted once. This chain connects TRBV7-2 to TRBJ1-6, with a tentative D call TRBD1 (5 bases). CDR3 length: 16 amino acids. Germline CDR1 is SGHTA and CDR2 is FQGNSA. Trimming stripped 2 bases from V and 10 bases from J, with 18 bases between. In DNA form, the CDR3 reads TGTGCCAGCAGCTTATACTTGGGCAGGGTGCGATCACCCCTCCACTTT. Its protein is CASSLYLGRVRSPLHF.

This chain connects TRBV7-8 to TRBJ1-4; 8 nucleotides agree with TRBD1. Germline values: CDR1 SGHVS, CDR2 FQNEAQ. The junction had 8 bases not matched to a gene; V was cut back by 5 bases and J by 6 bases. CDR3 length equals 15 residues. CDR3 region: CASSLRTGRYEKLFF. The CDR3 nucleotides are TGTGCCAGCAGCCTCCGGACAGGGCGGTATGAAAAACTGTTTTTT.

The genes are TRBV7-2 and TRBJ2-3, with D unclear. This CDR3 is built from 13 residues. The V end was cut by 0 bases, the J end by 9 bases, with 10 bases between. Germline lookup yields CDR1 SGHTA and CDR2 FQGNSA. The CDR3 DNA is TGTGCCAGCAGCTTAGCGATACCTCAGACGCAGTATTTT. The encoded protein is CASSLAIPQTQYF.

The V call is TRBV7-2, the J call TRBJ2-7; weak D call: TRBD2 (5 bases). Trimming stripped 2 bases from V and 5 bases from J, with 16 bases between. The CDR3 totals 15 residues. Germline V gives CDR1 SGHTA, CDR2 FQGNSA. CDR3 loop: CASSLWIGMRNEQYF. CDR3 sequence (DNA): TGTGCCAGCAGCTTATGGATCGGGATGAGAAACGAGCAGTACTTC. Combining the CDR3 with reference TRBV7-2 and TRBJ2-7 gives the whole variable domain GAGVSQSPSNKVTEKGKDVELRCDPISGHTALYWYRQSLGQGLEFLIYFQGNSAPDKSGLPSDRFSAERTGGSVSTLTIQRTQQEDSAVYLCASSLWIGMRNEQYFGPGTRLTVT.

This clone counts as medium-sized. This sequence joins TRBV4-2 and TRBJ2-1; TRBD2 agrees at 7 bases. V was pared by 1 base and J by 1 base, with 10 bases of the junction left unmatched. The CDR3 spans 18 residues. The germline V gene encodes CDR1 LGHNA and CDR2 YNFKEQ. CDR3 protein: CASSQGSLAGASYNEQFF. DNA for the CDR3: TGTGCCAGCAGCCAAGGCTCCCTCGCGGGAGCATCCTACAATGAGCAGTTCTTC.

The rearrangement joins TRBV2 to TRBJ2-1; D call uncertain. Trimming removed 0 bases at V and 2 bases at J, with 5 bases between. CDR3 size: 14 residues. Looked up from germline, CDR1 is SNHLY and CDR2 is FYNNEI. The CDR3 coding sequence is TGTGCCAGCAGTGAAGCAACTACCTACAATGAGCAGTTCTTC. Protein sequence: CASSEATTYNEQFF.